This T cell receptor (beta chain) was found in a study of cytomegalovirus exposure and HLA in healthy donors. With 60 Vbeta and 13 Jbeta primers, the PCR was carried out. Only in-frame clones appear in the TCRdb table, and some are missing; sequencing was by immunoSEQ multiplex PCR. Of about 160,000 clones in the sample, roughly four fifths were seen once. This receptor was obtained from a female donor in good health and CMV-seronegative. The sequencing input was PBMCs.

CDR3 DNA: TGTGCCAGCAGTTCACTAGCGGGAGTCCATGAGCAGTTCTTC. It translates to CASSSLAGVHEQFF. J is TRBJ2-1 and V is TRBV27; 11 bases map to TRBD2. The CDR3 totals 14 residues. Germline V gives CDR1 MNHEY, CDR2 SMNVEV (reference sequence). V shed 4 bases, J shed 8 bases, and the junction held 4 bases outside the gene matches.